This T cell receptor (beta chain) is from a study of graft-versus-host responses after intestinal transplantation. At the level of the study: Transplants given to recipients were multivisceral, liver-intestinal, or isolated intestinal. Uniformly, recipients were administered anti-thymocyte globulin induction with subsequent tacrolimus and steroids for approximately three years. Points from the study as a whole: The authors found GvH clones in recipient marrow, some appearing first in ileum or blood.

Points on this clone: Its specificity is unknown.

CDR3 length equals 14 residues. The V gene's germline CDR1 is SGHNT and CDR2 YENEEA. Trimming stripped 5 bases from V and 1 base from J, with 11 bases between. Profiled with immunoSEQ multiplex PCR; TCRdb holds only in-frame clones, not every one. The sample includes 25,000 to 35,000 clones, roughly 85% of them seen just once. Sequences were derived from PBMCs, sampled around 480 days after intestinal transplantation. The clonotype comes from a human patient who received an intestinal transplant, so some T cells may come from the graft donor. This chain connects TRBV11-3 to TRBJ2-5, with D perhaps matching TRBD1 or TRBD2 (5 bases each). In DNA form, the CDR3 reads TGTGCCAGCAGCACGGGACCGTCCCAAGAGACCCAGTACTTC. Encoded protein: CASSTGPSQETQYF.